This passage covers 20 T cell receptor beta chains from one sample sequenced in a study of OX40 agonist ivuxolimab in advanced cancers. Assay: immunoSEQ multiplex PCR; the TCRdb copy retains only in-frame clones and omits some. The table lists tens of thousands of clones, approximately 81% of them singletons. The specimen was CD4+ or CD8+ T cells sorted from blood, collected in a trial of the OX40 agonist ivuxolimab. The receptors come from an adult with an advanced solid tumor such as melanoma, head and neck, liver or kidney cancer.

The rearrangement uses TRBV2 and TRBJ1-4, with D possibly being TRBD1 (5 bases). Germline V gene data show CDR1 as SNHLY and CDR2 as FYNNEI. V lost 5 bases to trimming and J lost 7 bases, with 11 bases between them. The CDR3 sequence is 13 residues long. The DNA for the CDR3 is TGTGCCAGCAGTACGGACACGGGTGAAAAACTGTTTTTT. This translates into CASSTDTGEKLFF.

The chain joins TRBV4-1 to TRBJ2-7, with 9 nucleotides matching TRBD1. Germline V lookup: CDR1 MGHRA, CDR2 YSYEKL. V trimming: 4 bases; J trimming: 2 bases; junction bases outside the gene matches: 9. There are 16 residues in the CDR3. The CDR3 loop is CASSPTPGQGTYEQYF. The CDR3 DNA reads as TGCGCCAGCAGCCCTACCCCGGGACAGGGAACCTACGAGCAGTACTTC.

This rearrangement joins TRBV10-3 to TRBJ1-2, with 7 bases fitting TRBD1. After removal of 7 bases from V and 4 bases from J, the junction contained 18 bases not matched to a gene. The germline V gene encodes CDR1 ENHRY and CDR2 SYGVKD. CDR3 length equals 17 residues. The DNA of the CDR3 is TGTGCCATCATTTCGGCCGGACAGGACGGCGACGTCTATGGCTACACCTTC. Protein product: CAIISAGQDGDVYGYTF.

This sequence joins TRBV13 and TRBJ2-7; TRBD2 might be the D (5 bases). Germline lookup yields CDR1 PRHDT and CDR2 FYEKMQ (reference sequence). Trimming took off 5 bases at V and 6 bases at J, with 20 bases between the two ends. This CDR3 is 15 amino acids long. CDR3 DNA sequence: TGTGCCAGCAGCCCTAATCTGGGAGTAGGCGGCGAGCAGTACTTC. As protein: CASSPNLGVGGEQYF.

The chain carries TRBV10-3 and TRBJ1-1; D possibly corresponds to TRBD1 (6 bases). Germline loops: CDR1 ENHRY, CDR2 SYGVKD. The germline V and J ends were trimmed by 4 bases and 1 base, with 7 bases remaining between them. The CDR3 length is 13 residues. CDR3 residues: CAISGTENTEAFF. Here the CDR3 DNA reads TGTGCCATCAGTGGGACAGAGAACACTGAAGCTTTCTTT.

The V and J genes are TRBV4-2 and TRBJ2-2, with a weak D call TRBD2 (5 bases). Germline V CDR1 and CDR2: LGHNA, YNFKEQ. The CDR3 is made up of 18 amino acids. Trimming took 2 bases from V and 2 from J, leaving 18 bases between them. CDR3 amino acids: CASSQSSLYEGNTGELFF. CDR3 nucleotide sequence: TGTGCCAGCAGCCAATCCTCCCTCTACGAGGGAAACACCGGGGAGCTGTTTTTT.

This rearrangement joins TRBV7-9 to TRBJ1-2, with TRBD1 matching over 8 bases. V was clipped by 5 bases and J by 4 bases; unmatched bases: 9. The CDR3 spans 15 residues. Per the germline V gene, CDR1 is SEHNR and CDR2 is FQNEAQ (reference sequence). The CDR3 region has the DNA TGTGCCAGCAGCCCAGTGGTGGGACAGGTCTATGGCTACACCTTC. The encoded protein is CASSPVVGQVYGYTF. Full variable domain (missing parts from reference TRBV7-9 and TRBJ1-2): DTGVSQNPRHKITKRGQNVTFRCDPISEHNRLYWYRQTLGQGPEFLTYFQNEAQLEKSRLLSDRFSAERPKGSFSTLEIQRTEQGDSAMYLCASSPVVGQVYGYTFGSGTRLTVV.

This rearrangement joins TRBV5-1 to TRBJ2-5; D is unresolved. The length of the CDR3 is 15 residues. Trimming removed 0 bases from V and 0 bases from J, with 9 bases in between. CDR1 and CDR2 (germline): SGHRS, YFSETQ. CDR3 loop: CASSLVGSNQETQYF. The DNA of the CDR3 is TGCGCCAGCAGCTTGGTCGGCAGTAACCAAGAGACCCAGTACTTC. Drawing the rest from reference TRBV5-1 and TRBJ2-5, the complete variable domain is KAGVTQTPRYLIKTRGQQVTLSCSPISGHRSVSWYQQTPGQGLQFLFEYFSETQRNKGNFPGRFSGRQFSNSRSEMNVSTLELGDSALYLCASSLVGSNQETQYFGPGTRLLVL.

This clone showed up just once. The chain links TRBV15 to TRBJ1-1; D ambiguous. Germline V gene lookup returns CDR1 LNHNV and CDR2 YYDKDF (reference sequence). There are 16 residues in the CDR3. Trimming stripped 1 base from V and 6 bases from J, with 18 bases between. DNA for the CDR3: TGTGCCACCAGCAGAGCGGGAACCCTCCTGTGGGCTGAAGCTTTCTTT. Translation gives CATSRAGTLLWAEAFF.

The chain is built from TRBV5-4 and TRBJ2-5, with 9 nucleotides matching TRBD1. Germline lookup yields CDR1 SGHNT and CDR2 YYREEE (reference sequence). The CDR3 is made up of 16 amino acids. Losses at the gene ends were 0 bases for V and 4 bases for J; bases not matched to a gene: 7. CDR3 sequence (DNA): TGTGCCAGCAGCTTGGGGGGACAGGGTAGTGGAGAGACCCAGTACTTC. Protein sequence: CASSLGGQGSGETQYF.

J is TRBJ2-7 and V is TRBV4-3; D is perhaps TRBD1 or TRBD2 (5 bases each). The CDR3 loop spans 16 amino acids. Trimming pared 0 bases from V and 5 bases from J, leaving 17 bases between. Germline CDR1 LGHNA, CDR2 YSLEER. The CDR3: CASSQDSGGRFDEQYF. The CDR3 region has the DNA TGCGCCAGCAGCCAAGATAGTGGGGGACGGTTTGACGAGCAGTACTTC.

V is TRBV30 and J is TRBJ1-4; D is possibly TRBD1 (5 bases). V was cut by 6 bases and J by 6 bases, with 17 bases left in between. Germline CDR1 reads GTSNPN; CDR2 reads SVGIG (reference sequence). There are 14 residues in the CDR3. The CDR3 nucleotides are TGTGCCTGTATCCCCACCAGGGAATATGAAAAACTGTTTTTT. Translating it yields CACIPTREYEKLFF.

The rearrangement links TRBV7-2 to TRBJ2-4; possibly TRBD2 for D (5 bases). The germline gives CDR1 SGHTA, CDR2 FQGNSA. This CDR3 region has 16 residues. V was pared by 3 bases and J by 5 bases, with 17 bases between. The CDR3 DNA follows: TGTGCCAGCAGCTTCAGCTTAACTAGGCCCCAAAACATTCAGTACTTC. Protein product: CASSFSLTRPQNIQYF.

This clone was recorded only once. The V and J genes are TRBV11-3 and TRBJ2-1; maybe TRBD1 (5 bases). Germline CDR1 SGHNT, CDR2 YENEEA. The CDR3 sequence is 15 residues long. Trimming took off 5 bases at V and 0 bases at J, with 11 bases between the two ends. The CDR3 sequence is CASSPQESSYNEQFF. The CDR3 DNA sequence: TGTGCCAGCAGCCCACAGGAAAGCTCCTACAATGAGCAGTTCTTC.

This chain connects TRBV10-3 to TRBJ2-1, with TRBD2 identical over 7 bases. With 3 bases clipped from V and 0 bases from J, the junction kept 5 bases outside the gene matches. From germline, CDR1 is ENHRY and CDR2 SYGVKD. This CDR3 comprises 16 residues. In nucleotides, the CDR3 is TGTGCCATCAGTGACCGGCGGGGGAGCTCCTACAATGAGCAGTTCTTC. Its translation is CAISDRRGSSYNEQFF.

The gene calls are TRBV28 and TRBJ1-4; 9 bases map to TRBD1. This CDR3 is built from 16 residues. The V gene end was trimmed by 4 bases and the J gene end by 6 bases; junction bases not matched to a gene: 9. Germline V gene lookup returns CDR1 MDHEN and CDR2 SYDVKM. CDR3 sequence: CASSSAGQGIYEKLFF. The CDR3 nucleotides are TGTGCCAGCAGTTCCGCGGGACAGGGTATTTATGAAAAACTGTTTTTT.

This clone occurred once. The chain combines TRBV19 with TRBJ2-5; D perhaps matches TRBD2 (6 bases). V was clipped by 0 bases and J by 4 bases, with 12 bases between them. This CDR3 has 15 residues. The germline V gene encodes CDR1 LNHDA and CDR2 SQIVND (reference sequence). CDR3 in DNA: TGTGCCAGTAGTATAGAAGGAGGGGACGGAGAGACCCAGTACTTC. This translates into CASSIEGGDGETQYF.

V is TRBV5-6 and J is TRBJ2-3, with D possibly TRBD2 on 6 matching bases. Germline-derived CDR1 and CDR2 are SGHDT and YYEEEE. Trimming cost V 2 bases and J 2 bases, with 6 bases left between them. The CDR3 runs to 13 residues. CDR3 bases: TGTGCCAGCAGCTTACTAGCCACAGATACGCAGTATTTT. Amino acid sequence: CASSLLATDTQYF.

The chain has TRBV7-5 and TRBJ2-7; the DNA was not used to check the table's D call, TRBD2. TRBV7-5 is designated a pseudogene. The CDR3 extends over 15 amino acids. The CDR3 DNA is TGTGTCAGAATTTTCTGGCGAGAGCTAGTCTACGAGCAGTACTTC. It codes for CVRIFWRELVYEQYF.

The chain carries TRBV2 and TRBJ1-4, with D uncertain. Trimming stripped 5 bases from V and 3 bases from J, with 13 bases between. CDR1 and CDR2 (germline): SNHLY, FYNNEI. The CDR3 has 15 residues. The CDR3, as DNA: TGTGCCAGCAGTTTCATCCGGGCCCCTAATGAAAAACTGTTTTTT. Residues: CASSFIRAPNEKLFF.